This T cell receptor beta chain was documented in a study of shared clonotypes between healthy human individuals. Study information: CD4 naive and CD4 memory each took three plates per donor, while CD8 naive took two and CD8 memory one.

Assay: immunoSEQ multiplex PCR; the TCRdb copy retains only in-frame clones and omits some. Here the sample spans 600,000 to 800,000 clones, around 77% being singletons. Details on this clone: Other DNA sequences in the sample encode the same CDR3.

The specimen sequenced was memory CD4+ T cells sorted from blood. Subset denoted: CD45RA-negative fraction. This clonotype was obtained from a woman aged 30 to 39 in good health.

CDR3 loop: CASSPTGGNTIYF. The DNA for the CDR3 is TGTGCCAGCAGTCCAACAGGGGGAAACACCATATATTTT. The chain uses TRBV27 and TRBJ1-3, with D perhaps matching TRBD1 (6 bases). The V gene's germline CDR1 is MNHEY and CDR2 SMNVEV (reference sequence). V was clipped by 5 bases and J by 4 bases, with 9 bases between them. There are 13 residues in the CDR3.